The 20 T cell receptor beta chains listed next were all sequenced from one sample in a study of cytomegalovirus exposure and HLA in healthy donors. Both 60 Vbeta primers and 13 Jbeta primers went into the PCR. The assay was immunoSEQ multiplex PCR, and TCRdb's table has in-frame clones only and misses some. This repertoire shows 95,000 to 110,000 clones, less than 85% found once; its top ten account for about 5.4%. The specimen was PBMCs. The receptors here all came from a woman under 30 in good health and CMV-seropositive.

J is TRBJ1-1 and V is TRBV2, with D possibly being TRBD1 (6 bases). V was clipped by 1 base and J by 5 bases, with 11 bases between them. From germline, CDR1 is SNHLY and CDR2 FYNNEI. This CDR3 is 14 amino acids long. CDR3 sequence (DNA): TGTGCCAGCAGTGAAGAAGGGGGTAGGACTGAAGCTTTCTTT. Its translation is CASSEEGGRTEAFF.

The V call is TRBV7-9, the J call TRBJ1-2, with TRBD1 identical over 8 bases. The CDR3 totals 17 residues. The germline V gene encodes CDR1 SEHNR and CDR2 FQNEAQ (reference sequence). V lost 5 bases to trimming and J lost 2 bases; unmatched junction nucleotides: 13. The CDR3 sequence: CASSRTLPDRGNYGYTF. CDR3 nucleotide sequence: TGTGCCAGCAGCCGCACCCTACCAGACAGGGGCAACTATGGCTACACCTTC.

V is TRBV2 and J is TRBJ2-1; TRBD2 matches 7 bases. Germline V gene lookup returns CDR1 SNHLY and CDR2 FYNNEI. There are 15 residues in the CDR3. The junction had 6 bases not matched to a gene; V was cut back by 7 bases and J by 0 bases. DNA for the CDR3: TGTGCCAGCATCGAGAGCGGGGACTCCTACAATGAGCAGTTCTTC. Encoded protein: CASIESGDSYNEQFF. The variable domain in full, completed from reference TRBV2 and TRBJ2-1, reads EPEVTQTPSHQVTQMGQEVILRCVPISNHLYFYWYRQILGQKVEFLVSFYNNEISEKSEIFDDQFSVERPDGSNFTLKIRSTKLEDSAMYFCASIESGDSYNEQFFGPGTRLTVL.

The chain is built from TRBV6-1 and TRBJ1-6, with TRBD1 as a possible D gene (5 bases). V gave up 1 base and J gave up 8 bases, with 12 bases separating them. The V gene's germline CDR1 is MNHNS and CDR2 SASEGT. The CDR3 runs to 15 residues. Here the CDR3 DNA reads TGTGCCAGCAGTGAAGGGTCAGGGAGGCATTCACCCCTCCACTTT. Protein product: CASSEGSGRHSPLHF.

This chain joins TRBV28 and TRBJ2-7; weak D call: TRBD1 (7 bases). The CDR3 is 14 residues long. Per germline, CDR1 MDHEN and CDR2 SYDVKM. Trimming removed 6 bases from V and 4 bases from J, with 16 bases in between. The CDR3: CASRGGGEIYEQYF. The CDR3 DNA is TGTGCCAGCAGAGGAGGGGGCGAAATTTACGAGCAGTACTTC.

The J gene is TRBJ2-1, the V gene TRBV18, with 10 positions matching TRBD1. The CDR3 sequence is 16 residues long. Trimming took 3 bases from V and 6 from J; bases not matched to a gene: 8. Per germline, CDR1 KGHSH and CDR2 LQKENI. The CDR3, as DNA: TGTGCCAGCTCACCTCGAGGGACAGGGGCATCCAATGAGCAGTTCTTC. Amino acids: CASSPRGTGASNEQFF. Together with reference TRBV18 and TRBJ2-1, the CDR3 gives the full variable domain: NAGVMQNPRHLVRRRGQEARLRCSPMKGHSHVYWYRQLPEEGLKFMVYLQKENIIDESGMPKERFSAEFPKEGPSILRIQQVVRGDSAAYFCASSPRGTGASNEQFFGPGTRLTVL.

The V and J genes are TRBV5-6 and TRBJ2-1, with 11 bases lining up with TRBD2. The trim removed 3 bases at V and 6 bases at J, leaving 5 bases unmatched. Germline V gene lookup returns CDR1 SGHDT and CDR2 YYEEEE. The CDR3 is 15 amino acids. The CDR3 nucleotides are TGTGCCAGCAGCTGGGGACTAGCGGCATCCAATGAGCAGTTCTTC. Translating it yields CASSWGLAASNEQFF.

The V and J genes are TRBV13 and TRBJ2-5; no clear D gene. CDR1 PRHDT and CDR2 FYEKMQ come from the germline V gene (reference sequence). This CDR3 has 13 amino acids. Trimming shortened V by 2 bases and J by 2 bases, and 6 bases separated the two germline ends. CDR3 amino acids: CASSLRVQETQYF. CDR3 nucleotide sequence: TGTGCCAGCAGCTTACGGGTTCAAGAGACCCAGTACTTC.

The chain joins TRBV10-3 to TRBJ1-1; D may be TRBD1 (5 bases). Germline CDR1 ENHRY, CDR2 SYGVKD. The CDR3 spans 14 residues. V lost 6 bases and J 5 bases, leaving 16 bases between the germline ends. Written as DNA, the CDR3 is TGTGCCATCAGCAGACAGCTTGGTGGTACTGAAGCTTTCTTT. As protein: CAISRQLGGTEAFF.

The chain couples TRBV27 to TRBJ1-1; TRBD1 is a possible D gene (6 bases). Trimming shortened V by 6 bases and J by 2 bases, and 13 bases separated the two germline ends. The CDR3 is made up of 14 amino acids. Germline V gene data show CDR1 as MNHEY and CDR2 as SMNVEV (reference sequence). The DNA for the CDR3 is TGTGCCAGCAGAATCAGGGGTGGAAACACTGAAGCTTTCTTT. Translating it yields CASRIRGGNTEAFF.

V gene TRBV5-1 combines with J gene TRBJ2-1, with 8 bases aligning to TRBD2. V lost 4 bases, J lost 6 bases, and 3 bases stayed unmatched. This CDR3 region has 13 residues. The germline CDR1 and CDR2 sequences are SGHRS and YFSETQ. The chain's CDR3 is CASSSGGSNEQFF. The CDR3 nucleotides are TGCGCCAGCAGCAGCGGGGGATCCAATGAGCAGTTCTTC.

The gene calls are TRBV29-1 and TRBJ2-7; 9 nucleotides line up with TRBD1. This CDR3 is built from 13 residues. The V gene end was trimmed by 5 bases and the J gene end by 4 bases; junction bases not matched to a gene: 6. The germline V gene encodes CDR1 SQVTM and CDR2 ANQGSEA. In DNA, the CDR3 is TGCAGCGTTTCAAGGACAGGGGTTTACGAGCAGTACTTC. The encoded protein is CSVSRTGVYEQYF.

The chain joins TRBV6-4 to TRBJ2-2, with D hard to call. From germline, CDR1 is MRHNA and CDR2 SNTAGT. Trimming took off 3 bases at V and 1 base at J, with 3 bases between the two ends. This CDR3 contains 13 residues. CDR3 protein: CASSDRNTGELFF. CDR3 sequence (DNA): TGTGCCAGCAGTGATCGGAACACCGGGGAGCTGTTTTTT.

To note about this clone: The sample contains more than one DNA sequence encoding this CDR3. This rearrangement joins TRBV19 to TRBJ1-2, with D hard to call. Per the germline V gene, CDR1 is LNHDA and CDR2 is SQIVND (reference sequence). V lost 9 bases to trimming and J lost 2 bases, with 13 bases between them. CDR3 length equals 13 residues. The CDR3 region is CASRIQTNYGYTF. CDR3 DNA: TGTGCCAGCAGGATACAGACAAACTATGGCTACACCTTC.

This chain links TRBV11-2 with TRBJ2-7, with 11 bases lining up with TRBD2. Germline-derived CDR1 and CDR2 are SGHAT and FQNNGV. The CDR3 runs to 15 residues. V shed 4 bases, J shed 3 bases, and the junction held 5 bases outside the gene matches. Here the CDR3 reads CASSSPGLAVYEQYF. For the CDR3, the DNA is TGTGCCAGCAGCTCTCCGGGACTAGCGGTCTACGAGCAGTACTTC. The full variable domain, in which reference TRBV11-2 and TRBJ2-7 provide the parts outside the CDR3, is EAGVAQSPRYKIIEKRQSVAFWCNPISGHATLYWYQQILGQGPKLLIQFQNNGVVDDSQLPKDRFSAERLKGVDSTLKIQPAKLEDSAVYLCASSSPGLAVYEQYFGPGTRLTVT.

This clone was seen a few times. Written as DNA, the CDR3 is TGCAGTGCTAGCGGGGAGCAGCCCCAGCATTTT. As protein: CSASGEQPQHF. The rearrangement links TRBV20-1 to TRBJ1-5; D unresolved. The CDR3 extends over 11 amino acids. Looked up from germline, CDR1 is DFQATT and CDR2 is SNEGSKA (reference sequence). V lost 3 bases to trimming and J lost 7 bases, with 7 bases between them.

This chain links TRBV29-1 with TRBJ1-1; D is undetermined. V was cut by 8 bases and J by 1 base, with 17 bases left in between. Germline V lookup: CDR1 SQVTM, CDR2 ANQGSEA. The CDR3 is 14 amino acids. This CDR3 reads CSPERGSANTEAFF. The CDR3 nucleotides are TGCAGCCCCGAGAGAGGGTCAGCGAACACTGAAGCTTTCTTT.

This clone showed up just a few times. V and J are TRBV5-6 and TRBJ1-5; TRBD1 aligns across 7 bases. Germline V gene lookup returns CDR1 SGHDT and CDR2 YYEEEE. This CDR3 spans 14 amino acids. V shed 1 base, J shed 7 bases, and the junction held 5 bases outside the gene matches. In nucleotides, the CDR3 is TGTGCCAGCAGCTTGTGGCCAGGGGGACAGCCCCAGCATTTT. This encodes CASSLWPGGQPQHF.

The CDR3 region is CASSLGGGQVFSEQYF. CDR3 bases: TGTGCCAGCAGTTTAGGGGGGGGACAGGTTTTTTCCGAGCAGTACTTC. This sequence joins TRBV28 and TRBJ2-7; a possible D gene is TRBD1 (8 bases). Trimming took 2 bases from V and 6 from J, leaving 20 bases between them. Germline values: CDR1 MDHEN, CDR2 SYDVKM. The CDR3 runs 16 residues.

V usage is TRBV30 and J usage is TRBJ1-6; possibly TRBD1 for D (5 bases). Trimming stripped 2 bases from V and 10 bases from J, with 15 bases between. CDR1 is GTSNPN and CDR2 is SVGIG in the germline V gene (reference sequence). This CDR3 is 14 amino acids long. CDR3 loop: CAWSKGVARSPLHF. Here the CDR3 DNA reads TGTGCCTGGAGTAAAGGGGTGGCTAGGTCACCCCTCCACTTT.